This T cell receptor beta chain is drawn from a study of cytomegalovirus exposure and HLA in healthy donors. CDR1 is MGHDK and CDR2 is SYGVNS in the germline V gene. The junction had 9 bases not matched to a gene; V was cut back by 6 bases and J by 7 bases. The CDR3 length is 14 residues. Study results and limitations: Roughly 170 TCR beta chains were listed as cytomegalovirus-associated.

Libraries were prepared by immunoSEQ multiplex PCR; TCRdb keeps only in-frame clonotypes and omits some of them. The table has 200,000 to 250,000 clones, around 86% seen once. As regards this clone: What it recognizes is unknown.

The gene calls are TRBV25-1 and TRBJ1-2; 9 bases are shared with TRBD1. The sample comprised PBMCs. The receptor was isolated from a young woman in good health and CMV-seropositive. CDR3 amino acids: CASRGQGDVFGYTF. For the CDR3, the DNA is TGTGCCAGCAGGGGACAGGGAGACGTCTTTGGCTACACCTTC.